The 25 T cell receptor beta chains below come from one sample, sequenced in a study of human T cells and chemical hapten exposure. TCRdb analysed the RACE reads with MiXCR anew, one entry per CDR3 protein. The data contain 330,000 or so distinct CDR3 sequences, over 6% of them seen just once; the ten biggest clones take up 5% to 6%. Sample time point: patch test 2, 6 weeks after DPC sensitization. Indicated treatment: therapeutic diphenylcyclopropenone sensitization with weekly scalp DPC. This specimen consisted of whole blood, obtained in connection with sensitization to the hapten diphenylcyclopropenone (DPC). Every receptor here comes from a woman between 18 and 29 years old with alopecia areata. Some clones in this sample may be carry-over from other donors' samples.

At least ten counts were recorded for this clonotype. V gene TRBV7-2 combines with J gene TRBJ2-7, with no clear D. The CDR3 spans 12 residues. V lost 4 bases and J 3 bases, leaving 7 bases between the germline ends. Germline V CDR1 and CDR2: SGHTA, FQGNSA. The CDR3 nucleotides read TGTGCCAGCAGCTACGCCGGCTACGAGCAGTACTTC. This codes for CASSYAGYEQYF.

There are many counts of this clonotype. The V call is TRBV29-1, the J call TRBJ2-3, with 11 bases identical to TRBD1. CDR1 and CDR2 (germline): SQVTM, ANQGSEA. V trimming: 8 bases; J trimming: 6 bases; junction bases outside the gene matches: 10. This CDR3 has 14 amino acids. CDR3 nucleotides: TGCAGCAGGACAGGGGGCTCTCGGGTGGATACGCAGTATTTT. Translation: CSRTGGSRVDTQYF.

This clonotype showed up many times. This chain links TRBV10-3 with TRBJ2-1, with D perhaps TRBD1 (6 bases). The CDR3 sequence is 13 residues long. V was shortened by 5 bases and J by 9 bases, with 14 bases between the two germline ends. Germline assignment: CDR1 ENHRY and CDR2 SYGVKD. The CDR3 sequence: CAISPTTDSEQFF. The CDR3 nucleotides are TGTGCCATCAGTCCCACGACGGACAGTGAGCAGTTCTTC.

This clonotype has ten or more counts. The chain employs TRBV27 and TRBJ1-5, with 7 positions matching TRBD1. J lost 4 bases, V lost 9 bases, and 12 bases had no gene match. CDR3 length: 15 amino acids. Looked up from germline, CDR1 is MNHEY and CDR2 is SMNVEV (reference sequence). The CDR3 DNA reads TGTGCCAGGGTTAGACAGGGAGCTTATAATCAGCCCCAGCATTTT. This encodes CARVRQGAYNQPQHF.

This clonotype has a handful of counts. V gene TRBV7-2 combines with J gene TRBJ1-5; unclear D gene. This CDR3 contains 15 residues. The germline CDR1 and CDR2 sequences are SGHTA and FQGNSA. Trimming removed 0 bases from V and 6 bases from J, with 12 bases in between. In DNA form, the CDR3 reads TGTGCCAGCAGCTTAGCGATGGCCGTTTCTCAGCCCCAGCATTTT. Amino acid sequence: CASSLAMAVSQPQHF.

This clonotype occurred a few times. This sequence joins TRBV6-1 and TRBJ1-5; 11 bases are a match to TRBD1. Germline-derived CDR1 and CDR2 are MNHNS and SASEGT. The V segment lost 6 bases and the J segment 7 bases; nucleotides outside the gene matches: 5. CDR3 length equals 14 residues. CDR3 loop: CASSGTGGRQPQHF. The CDR3 DNA reads TGTGCCAGCAGCGGGACAGGGGGACGACAGCCCCAGCATTTT.

The rearrangement links TRBV28 to TRBJ2-2, with 9 positions matching TRBD1. Germline values: CDR1 MDHEN, CDR2 SYDVKM. V lost 4 bases, J lost 6 bases, and 24 bases stayed unmatched. This CDR3 is built from 21 residues. CDR3 DNA sequence: TGTGCCAGCAGTTCCCTTTATTCTCCTTCCCTCGGGACAGGGTCCCCCGGGGAGCTGTTTTTT. Translating it yields CASSSLYSPSLGTGSPGELFF.

The J gene is TRBJ1-2, the V gene TRBV4-2; perhaps TRBD1 as D (5 bases). V shed 4 bases and J shed 7 bases, with 13 bases lying between them. CDR1 is LGHNA and CDR2 is YNFKEQ in the germline V gene. The length of the CDR3 is 13 residues. The CDR3: CASSLSDMAGYTF. The CDR3 region has the DNA TGTGCCAGCAGCCTATCGGACATGGCTGGCTACACCTTC.

The chain recombines TRBV6-5 with TRBJ2-6, with TRBD1 matching over 7 bases. The CDR3 totals 16 residues. The ends lost 7 bases at V and 3 bases at J; junction bases unmatched: 9. Per germline, CDR1 MNHEY and CDR2 SVGAGI. CDR3 coding DNA: TGTGCCAGCACTTTACACAGGGGACGTGGGGCCAACGTCCTGACTTTC. This codes for CASTLHRGRGANVLTF.

This clonotype was found many times. The chain carries TRBV6-1 and TRBJ1-5; D possibly corresponds to TRBD1 (5 bases). The V gene lost 2 bases and the J gene lost 0 bases, with 8 bases spanning the gap. From germline, CDR1 is MNHNS and CDR2 SASEGT. The CDR3 extends over 15 amino acids. This CDR3 reads CASSERGYSNQPQHF. The CDR3 bases are TGTGCCAGCAGTGAACGGGGGTATAGCAATCAGCCCCAGCATTTT.

This clonotype was counted once. The genes are TRBV6-6 and TRBJ1-6; no reliable D call. V dropped 2 bases and J dropped 13 bases, with 15 bases sitting between them. The CDR3 loop spans 14 amino acids. The germline V gene has CDR1 MNHNY and CDR2 SVGAGI (reference sequence). This CDR3 reads CASSYPDPGSPLHF. As DNA, the CDR3 is TGTGCCAGCAGTTACCCGGACCCCGGGAGTCCCCTCCACTTT.

The V gene is TRBV4-1, the J gene TRBJ2-5; the D gene is possibly TRBD2 (5 bases). Trimming removed 3 bases from V and 5 bases from J, with 19 bases in between. This CDR3 comprises 16 residues. Germline V gene data show CDR1 as MGHRA and CDR2 as YSYEKL. The CDR3 reads CASSQQLTRPQETQYF. The CDR3, as DNA: TGCGCCAGCAGCCAGCAACTCACTAGGCCCCAGGAGACCCAGTACTTC.

Ten or more counts support this clonotype. This chain uses TRBV5-4 with TRBJ1-3; no definite D call. Germline CDR1 and CDR2: SGHNT and YYREEE (reference sequence). The CDR3 is 16 amino acids. Trimming removed 0 bases from V and 2 bases from J, with 12 bases in between. The CDR3 sequence is CASSLGWGEAGNTIYF. In DNA form, the CDR3 reads TGTGCCAGCAGCTTGGGATGGGGAGAGGCTGGAAACACCATATATTTT.

This clonotype was counted a few times. The chain is built from TRBV20-1 and TRBJ1-6; 11 nucleotides line up with TRBD1. Unmatched junction bases numbered 4, after V lost 5 bases and J lost 7 bases. The CDR3 is 14 amino acids. Germline assignment: CDR1 DFQATT and CDR2 SNEGSKA (reference sequence). CDR3 protein: CSARTGGQNSPLHF. The CDR3 nucleotides read TGCAGTGCTCGGACAGGGGGCCAAAATTCACCCCTCCACTTT.

This clonotype was recorded a few times. The J gene is TRBJ1-2, the V gene TRBV4-2; D is possibly TRBD1 (6 bases). CDR3 length: 16 residues. Trimming pared 4 bases from V and 6 bases from J, leaving 21 bases between. Germline V CDR1 and CDR2: LGHNA, YNFKEQ. The DNA of the CDR3 is TGTGCCAGCAGCCCGCCCGGCGTCAGGGGAATACATGGCTACACCTTC. Translating gives CASSPPGVRGIHGYTF.

This clonotype has only a few counts. V usage is TRBV5-6 and J usage is TRBJ1-1; D might be TRBD1 (5 bases). The CDR3 spans 14 residues. The V end was cut by 3 bases, the J end by 4 bases, with 13 bases between. Germline V lookup: CDR1 SGHDT, CDR2 YYEEEE. Written as DNA, the CDR3 is TGTGCCAGCAGCTGGGCCCAGGGCGGCACTGAAGCTTTCTTT. Its protein product is CASSWAQGGTEAFF.

This sequence joins TRBV7-9 and TRBJ1-1; D is unclear. CDR1 is SEHNR, CDR2 FQNEAQ, per germline (reference sequence). This CDR3 has 14 amino acids. V was cut by 0 bases and J by 8 bases, with 13 bases left in between. CDR3 loop: CASSLARGSAEAFF. For the CDR3, the DNA is TGTGCCAGCAGCTTAGCGCGAGGGTCGGCCGAAGCTTTCTTT.

The table lists this clonotype with many counts. The V call is TRBV4-3, the J call TRBJ1-1; D is uncertain. The CDR3 length is 15 residues. The germline gives CDR1 LGHNA, CDR2 YSLEER. V was cut by 0 bases and J by 5 bases, with 13 bases left in between. The CDR3 nucleotides read TGCGCCAGCAGCCAAGATTTTAAGGGCGGGACTGAAGCTTTCTTT. This sequence encodes CASSQDFKGGTEAFF.

On this clonotype: This may arise from a read error, as a much more abundant clone is one base away. The chain links TRBV7-3 to TRBJ1-1; no clear D. Between the trimmed V and J ends, which lost 3 bases and 4 bases, there was a span of 9 bases. Germline V gene sequence: CDR1 SGHTA, CDR2 FQGTGA. The CDR3 spans 13 residues. CDR3 nucleotide sequence: TGTGCCAGCAGCTTTTTCAGGATCACTGAAGCTTTCTTT. It encodes CASSFFRITEAFF.

This clonotype came up a few times. The rearrangement links TRBV5-6 to TRBJ1-5, with a weak D call TRBD1 (5 bases). The germline CDR1 and CDR2 sequences are SGHDT and YYEEEE. The length of the CDR3 is 13 residues. V dropped 0 bases and J dropped 7 bases, with 8 bases sitting between them. The CDR3: CASSLAGKQPQHF. The CDR3 nucleotides are TGTGCCAGCAGCTTGGCAGGGAAGCAGCCCCAGCATTTT.

The table lists this clonotype with a few counts. This chain links TRBV7-9 with TRBJ2-2; D ambiguous. CDR3 length: 13 amino acids. In germline, CDR1 is SEHNR, CDR2 FQNEAQ (reference sequence). Trimming removed 5 bases from V and 3 bases from J, with 7 bases in between. CDR3 bases: TGTGCCAGCAGCCAGATAGACACCGGGGAGCTGTTTTTT. It encodes CASSQIDTGELFF.

This clonotype was seen ten or more times. The V call is TRBV12-3 or TRBV12-4, the J call TRBJ1-5; D possibly corresponds to TRBD1 (5 bases). V lost 2 bases to trimming and J lost 6 bases, with 17 bases between them. The CDR3 length is 16 residues. Here the CDR3 DNA reads TGTGCCAGCAGTTTAACAGCCTGGGGGGAGGCTCAGCCCCAGCATTTT. Protein sequence: CASSLTAWGEAQPQHF.

This clonotype has a handful of counts. This chain uses TRBV9 with TRBJ2-3; D gene unclear. V lost 4 bases and J lost 6, with 12 bases in between. The CDR3 has 13 residues. Germline V gene data show CDR1 as SGDLS and CDR2 as YYNGEE. This chain's CDR3 is CASSQVVGDTQYF. In nucleotides, the CDR3 is TGTGCCAGCAGCCAAGTGGTCGGGGATACGCAGTATTTT.

This clonotype was detected many times. The CDR3 reads CASSTRIAEAFF. The CDR3 region has the DNA TGTGCCAGCAGTACGCGGATAGCTGAAGCTTTCTTT. The V and J genes are TRBV6-2 or TRBV6-3 and TRBJ1-1, with D uncertain. The CDR3 is made up of 12 amino acids. V shed 5 bases and J shed 6 bases, with 10 bases lying between them. Germline V gene data show CDR1 as MNHEY and CDR2 as SVGEGT.

This clonotype was seen ten or more times. The chain uses TRBV11-1 and TRBJ2-7; no clear D gene. Trimming pared 5 bases from V and 6 bases from J, leaving 14 bases between. CDR1 is SGHAT, CDR2 FQDESV, per germline (reference sequence). The CDR3 runs to 13 residues. This CDR3 is CASSRDTLGEQYF. For the CDR3, the DNA is TGTGCCAGCAGCCGCGATACGCTAGGCGAGCAGTACTTC. The full variable domain, completed using reference TRBV11-1 and TRBJ2-7, is EAEVAQSPRYKITEKSQAVAFWCDPISGHATLYWYRQILGQGPELLVQFQDESVVDDSQLPKDRFSAERLKGVDSTLKIQPAELGDSAMYLCASSRDTLGEQYFGPGTRLTVT.